This T cell receptor beta chain comes out of a study of cytomegalovirus exposure and HLA in healthy donors. Study overall: Unique TCR beta sequences numbering 95 million to 130 million came from around 180 million T cells in an earlier analysis. Caucasian-associated ancestry cluster membership applied to about 83% of 300 to 450 genotyped donors.

Regarding the study as a whole: Solely CMV serostatus was available to characterize immune exposure. After further analysis at a later stage, some 15,000 TCR beta sequences were associated with HLA alleles at 0.05 false discovery rate.

Trimming removed 8 bases from V and 8 bases from J, with 15 bases in between. CDR1 and CDR2 (germline): SNHLY, FYNNEI. The CDR3 consists of 13 residues. For this clone: Its antigen remains unidentified.

PCR amplification relied on 60 Vbeta primers (plus 13 Jbeta primers). Assay: immunoSEQ multiplex PCR; the TCRdb copy retains only in-frame clones and omits some. Here the sample spans about 37,000 clones, 70% to 85% being singletons. The TCR sequence derives from a man aged 30 to 39 in good health and CMV-seronegative. Sequencing was carried out using PBMCs. The rearrangement uses TRBV2 and TRBJ1-4, with a tentative D call TRBD1 (6 bases). CDR3 nucleotide sequence: TGTGCCAGCTGGAGGGGGGGCGGCGAAAAACTGTTTTTT. Amino acids: CASWRGGGEKLFF.